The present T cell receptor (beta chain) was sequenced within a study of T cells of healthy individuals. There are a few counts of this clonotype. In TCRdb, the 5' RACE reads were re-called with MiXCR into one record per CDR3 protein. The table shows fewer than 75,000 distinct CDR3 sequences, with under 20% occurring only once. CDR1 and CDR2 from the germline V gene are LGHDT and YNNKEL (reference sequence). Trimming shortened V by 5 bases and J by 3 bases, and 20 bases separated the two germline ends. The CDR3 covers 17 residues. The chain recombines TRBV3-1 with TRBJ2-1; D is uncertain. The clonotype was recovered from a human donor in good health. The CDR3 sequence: CASSAPFLGNYYNEQFF. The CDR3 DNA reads TGTGCCAGCAGCGCCCCCTTTTTAGGTAACTACTACAATGAGCAGTTCTTC.